The present entry profiles one TCR beta chain with its context. The CDR3 sequence is 13 residues long. Trimming shortened V by 8 bases and J by 6 bases, and 13 bases separated the two germline ends. Germline V gene lookup returns CDR1 MDHEN and CDR2 SYDVKM. The sample belongs to a study of T cell responses to AZD1222 COVID-19 vaccine. Profiled with immunoSEQ multiplex PCR; TCRdb holds only in-frame clones, not every one. Of more than 95,000 clones listed, around 83% are singletons. This clonotype was obtained from an adult who received the AZD1222 COVID-19 vaccine. Sequencing was performed on peripheral blood, taken 28 days after the second AZD1222 dose. V usage is TRBV28 and J usage is TRBJ1-4; D is perhaps TRBD1 (6 bases). CDR3 nucleotides: TGTGCCAGCGGGGGCGGATTTCATGAAAAACTGTTTTTT. It encodes CASGGGFHEKLFF.